This TCR beta chain was observed in a study of cytomegalovirus exposure and HLA in healthy donors. Sequenced by immunoSEQ multiplex PCR; TCRdb stores in-frame clones only, minus some. The sample has 200,000 or so clones, more than 75% seen once. The validation cohort, a group of over a hundred subjects, included the donors and was separate from the approximately 650-subject first cohort. The CDR3 loop spans 14 amino acids. Trimming stripped 3 bases from V and 6 bases from J, with 11 bases between. Germline V gene lookup returns CDR1 LGHNA and CDR2 YSLEER. Sequenced material: PBMCs. The receptor was isolated from a man aged 18 to 30 in good health and CMV-seropositive. The rearrangement links TRBV4-3 to TRBJ1-4; the D gene is possibly TRBD1 (5 bases). The CDR3 bases are TGCGCCAGCAGCCAGCGCAGGGTGGATGAAAAACTGTTTTTT. Residues: CASSQRRVDEKLFF.